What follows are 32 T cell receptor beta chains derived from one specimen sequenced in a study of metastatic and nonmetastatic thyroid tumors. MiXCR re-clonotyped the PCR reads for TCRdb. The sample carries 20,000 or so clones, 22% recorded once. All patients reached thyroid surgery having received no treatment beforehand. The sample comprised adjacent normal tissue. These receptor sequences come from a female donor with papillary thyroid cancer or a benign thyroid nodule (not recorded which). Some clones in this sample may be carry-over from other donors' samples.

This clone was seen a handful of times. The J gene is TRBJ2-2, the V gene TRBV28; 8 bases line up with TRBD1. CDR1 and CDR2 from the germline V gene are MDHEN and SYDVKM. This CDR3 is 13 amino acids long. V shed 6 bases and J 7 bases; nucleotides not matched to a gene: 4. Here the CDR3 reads CASSTTGVGELFF. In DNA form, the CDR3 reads TGTGCCAGCAGCACGACAGGGGTCGGGGAGCTGTTTTTT.

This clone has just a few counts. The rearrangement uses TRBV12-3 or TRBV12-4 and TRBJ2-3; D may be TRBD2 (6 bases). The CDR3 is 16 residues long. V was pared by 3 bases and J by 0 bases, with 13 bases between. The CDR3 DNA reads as TGTGCCAGCAGTTTTGTAGGGAGGCCTAGCACAGATACGCAGTATTTT. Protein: CASSFVGRPSTDTQYF.

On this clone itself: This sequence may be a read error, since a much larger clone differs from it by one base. CDR3 residues: CSARYFHGVDYEQYF. The CDR3 nucleotides are TGCAGTGCTAGATATTTCCACGGAGTGGATTACGAGCAGTACTTC. The rearrangement joins TRBV20-1 to TRBJ2-7; D is undetermined. Trimming took off 2 bases at V and 4 bases at J, with 18 bases between the two ends. The CDR3 is 15 amino acids. Looked up from germline, CDR1 is DFQATT and CDR2 is SNEGSKA (reference sequence).

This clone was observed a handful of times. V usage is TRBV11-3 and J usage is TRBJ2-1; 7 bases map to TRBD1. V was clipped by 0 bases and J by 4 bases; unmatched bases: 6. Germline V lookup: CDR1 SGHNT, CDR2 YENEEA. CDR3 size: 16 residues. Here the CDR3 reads CASSLDGQVTYNEQFF. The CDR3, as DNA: TGTGCCAGCAGCTTAGATGGACAGGTCACTTACAATGAGCAGTTCTTC.

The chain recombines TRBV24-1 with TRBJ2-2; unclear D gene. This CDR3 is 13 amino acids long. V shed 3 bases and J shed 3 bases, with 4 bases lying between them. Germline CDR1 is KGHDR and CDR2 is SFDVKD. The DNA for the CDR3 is TGTGCCACCAGTGATATGGACACCGGGGAGCTGTTTTTT. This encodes CATSDMDTGELFF.

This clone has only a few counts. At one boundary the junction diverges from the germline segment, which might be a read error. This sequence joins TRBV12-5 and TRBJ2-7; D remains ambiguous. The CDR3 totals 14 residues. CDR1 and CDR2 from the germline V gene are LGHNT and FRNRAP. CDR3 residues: CASGLSGYAYDQYF. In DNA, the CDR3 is TGTGCTAGTGGTCTTTCGGGTTATGCCTACGATCAGTACTTC.

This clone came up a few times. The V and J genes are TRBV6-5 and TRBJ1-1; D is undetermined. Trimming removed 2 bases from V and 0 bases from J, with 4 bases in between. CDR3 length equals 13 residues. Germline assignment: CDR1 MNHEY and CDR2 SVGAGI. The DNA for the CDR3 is TGTGCCAGCAGTTACAGGGTGAACACTGAAGCTTTCTTT. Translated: CASSYRVNTEAFF.

In DNA form, the CDR3 reads TGTGCCAGCAGCTCCTCTTTGGGGGGGCAGATCCAGCCCCAGCATTTT. Protein product: CASSSSLGGQIQPQHF. The chain uses TRBV11-2 and TRBJ1-5; D possibly corresponds to TRBD1 (6 bases). The ends were cut back, 4 bases at V and 7 bases at J, with 20 bases in the middle. Germline V gives CDR1 SGHAT, CDR2 FQNNGV. The CDR3 sequence is 16 residues long.

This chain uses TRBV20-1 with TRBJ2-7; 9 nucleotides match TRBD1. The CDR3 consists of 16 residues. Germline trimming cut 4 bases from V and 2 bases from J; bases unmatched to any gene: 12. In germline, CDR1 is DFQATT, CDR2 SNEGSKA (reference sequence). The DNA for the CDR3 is TGCAGTGCTAAAAAACAGGGGGCGTGGGGTGCCTACGAGCAGTACTTC. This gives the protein CSAKKQGAWGAYEQYF.

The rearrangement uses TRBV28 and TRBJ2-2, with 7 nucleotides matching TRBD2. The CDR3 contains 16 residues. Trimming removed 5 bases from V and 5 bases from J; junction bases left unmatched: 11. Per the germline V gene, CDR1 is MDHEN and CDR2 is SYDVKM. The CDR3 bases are TGTGCCAGCAGTATTCTAGCGGAAGGGATTACCGGGGAGCTGTTTTTT. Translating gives CASSILAEGITGELFF.

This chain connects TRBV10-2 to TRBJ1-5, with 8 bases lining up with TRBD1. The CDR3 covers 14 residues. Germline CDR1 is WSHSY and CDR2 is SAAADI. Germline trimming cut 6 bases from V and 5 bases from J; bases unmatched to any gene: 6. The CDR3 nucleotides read TGCGCCAGCAGGGCAGGGGGCGTTTATCAGCCCCAGCATTTT. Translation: CASRAGGVYQPQHF.

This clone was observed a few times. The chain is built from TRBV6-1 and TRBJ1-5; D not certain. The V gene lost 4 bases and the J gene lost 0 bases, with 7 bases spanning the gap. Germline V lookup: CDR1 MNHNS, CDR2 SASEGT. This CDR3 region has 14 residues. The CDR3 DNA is TGTGCCAGCAGTGGTATCTATAGCAATCAGCCCCAGCATTTT. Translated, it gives CASSGIYSNQPQHF.

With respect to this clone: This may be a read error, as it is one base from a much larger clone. CDR3 amino acids: CASSSPGQGYNEQSF. As DNA, the CDR3 is TGTGCCAGCAGCTCTCCGGGACAGGGATACAATGAGCAGTCCTTC. This chain uses TRBV27 with TRBJ2-1, with 9 bases fitting TRBD1. Per germline, CDR1 MNHEY and CDR2 SMNVEV (reference sequence). This CDR3 has 15 residues.

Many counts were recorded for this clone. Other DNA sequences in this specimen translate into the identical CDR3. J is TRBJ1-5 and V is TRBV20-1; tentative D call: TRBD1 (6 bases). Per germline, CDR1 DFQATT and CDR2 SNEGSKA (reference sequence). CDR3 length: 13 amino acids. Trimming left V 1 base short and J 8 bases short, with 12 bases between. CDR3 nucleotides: TGCAGTGCTAGAGTTGAAGGGGGTAAGCCCCAGCATTTT. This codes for CSARVEGGKPQHF.

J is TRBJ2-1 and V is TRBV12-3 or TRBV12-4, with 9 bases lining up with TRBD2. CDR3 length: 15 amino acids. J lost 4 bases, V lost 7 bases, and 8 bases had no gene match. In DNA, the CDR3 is TGTGCCAGCATTCAGCTAGCGGGATCTTACAATGAGCAGTTCTTC. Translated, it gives CASIQLAGSYNEQFF.

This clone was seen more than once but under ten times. CDR3 coding DNA: TGCAGTGCTAACCCTGTGGGGGGACGCTCCTACGAGCAGTACTTC. Its protein product is CSANPVGGRSYEQYF. V gene TRBV20-1 combines with J gene TRBJ2-7; TRBD2 might be the D (6 bases). This CDR3 contains 15 residues. Germline lookup yields CDR1 DFQATT and CDR2 SNEGSKA (reference sequence). The V end lost 4 bases, the J end lost 0 bases, and 16 bases lay between the germline ends.

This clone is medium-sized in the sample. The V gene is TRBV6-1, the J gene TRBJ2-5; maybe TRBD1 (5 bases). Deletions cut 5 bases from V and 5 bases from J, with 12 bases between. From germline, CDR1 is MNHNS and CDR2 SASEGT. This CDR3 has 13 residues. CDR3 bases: TGTGCCAGCAGTCAGTCACAGGCTGAGACCCAGTACTTC. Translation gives CASSQSQAETQYF.

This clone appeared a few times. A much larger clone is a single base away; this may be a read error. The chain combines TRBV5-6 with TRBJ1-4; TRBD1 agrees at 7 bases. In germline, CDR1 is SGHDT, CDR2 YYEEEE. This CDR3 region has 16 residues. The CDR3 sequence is CASSTTGVGTSEKLFF. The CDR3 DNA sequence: TGTGCCAGCAGCACTACAGGGGTTGGAACTAGTGAAAAACTGTTTTTT.

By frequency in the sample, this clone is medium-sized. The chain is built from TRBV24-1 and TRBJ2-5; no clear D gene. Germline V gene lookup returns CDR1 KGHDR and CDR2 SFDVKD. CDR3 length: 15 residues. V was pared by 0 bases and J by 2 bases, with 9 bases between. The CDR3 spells CATSDLGLDQETQYF. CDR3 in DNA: TGTGCCACCAGTGATTTGGGATTAGATCAAGAGACCCAGTACTTC.

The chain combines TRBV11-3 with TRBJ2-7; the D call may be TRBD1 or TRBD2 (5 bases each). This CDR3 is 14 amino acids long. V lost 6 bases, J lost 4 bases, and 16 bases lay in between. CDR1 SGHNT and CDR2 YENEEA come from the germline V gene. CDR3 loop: CASRGPLSGYEQYF. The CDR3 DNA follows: TGTGCCAGCAGGGGGCCTCTATCGGGGTACGAGCAGTACTTC. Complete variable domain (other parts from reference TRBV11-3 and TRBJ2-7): EAGVVQSPRYKIIEKKQPVAFWCNPISGHNTLYWYLQNLGQGPELLIRYENEEAVDDSQLPKDRFSAERLKGVDSTLKIQPAELGDSAVYLCASRGPLSGYEQYFGPGTRLTVT.

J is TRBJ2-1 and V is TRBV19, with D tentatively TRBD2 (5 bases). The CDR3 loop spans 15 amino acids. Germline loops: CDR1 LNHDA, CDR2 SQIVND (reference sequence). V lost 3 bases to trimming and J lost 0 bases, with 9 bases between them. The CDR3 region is CASSMAGSSYNEQFF. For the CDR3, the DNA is TGTGCCAGTAGTATGGCGGGCAGCTCCTACAATGAGCAGTTCTTC.

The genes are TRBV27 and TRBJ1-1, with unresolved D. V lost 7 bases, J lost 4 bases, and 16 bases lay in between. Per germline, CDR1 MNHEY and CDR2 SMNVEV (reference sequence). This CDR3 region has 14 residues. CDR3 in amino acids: CASTVRRGGTEAFF. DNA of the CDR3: TGTGCCAGCACCGTAAGGAGAGGCGGCACTGAAGCTTTCTTT.

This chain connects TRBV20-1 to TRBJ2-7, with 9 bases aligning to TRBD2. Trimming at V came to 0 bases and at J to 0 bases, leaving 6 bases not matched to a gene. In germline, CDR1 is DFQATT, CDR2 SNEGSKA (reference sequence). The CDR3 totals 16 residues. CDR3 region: CSARDPISGSSYEQYV. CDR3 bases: TGCAGTGCTAGAGATCCGATTAGCGGGAGCTCCTACGAGCAGTACGTC.

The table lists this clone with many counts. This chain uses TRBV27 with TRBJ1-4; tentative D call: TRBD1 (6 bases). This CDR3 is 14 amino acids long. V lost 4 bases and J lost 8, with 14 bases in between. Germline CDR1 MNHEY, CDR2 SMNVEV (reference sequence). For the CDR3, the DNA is TGTGCCAGCAGTTCAGGCAGGGGCGACGAAAAACTGTTTTTT. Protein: CASSSGRGDEKLFF. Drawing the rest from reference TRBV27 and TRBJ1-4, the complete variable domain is EAQVTQNPRYLITVTGKKLTVTCSQNMNHEYMSWYRQDPGLGLRQIYYSMNVEVTDKGDVPEGYKVSRKEKRNFPLILESPSPNQTSLYFCASSSGRGDEKLFFGSGTQLSVL.

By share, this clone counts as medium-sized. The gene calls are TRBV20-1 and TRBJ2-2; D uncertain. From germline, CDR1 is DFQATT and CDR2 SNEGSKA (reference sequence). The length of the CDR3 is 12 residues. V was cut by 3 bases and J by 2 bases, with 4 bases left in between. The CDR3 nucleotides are TGCAGTGCTAGCGAAAACACCGGGGAGCTGTTTTTT. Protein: CSASENTGELFF.

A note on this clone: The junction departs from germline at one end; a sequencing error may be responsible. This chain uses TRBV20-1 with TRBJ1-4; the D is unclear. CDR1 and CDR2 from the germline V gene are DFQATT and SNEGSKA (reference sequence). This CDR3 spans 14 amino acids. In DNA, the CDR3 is TGCAGTGCCAGAGGGAGCCCCGCTAATGAAAAACTGTTTTTT. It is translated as CSARGSPANEKLFF.

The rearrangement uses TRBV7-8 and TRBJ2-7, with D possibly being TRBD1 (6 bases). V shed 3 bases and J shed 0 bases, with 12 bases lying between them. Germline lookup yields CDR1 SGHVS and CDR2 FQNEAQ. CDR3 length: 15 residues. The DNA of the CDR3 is TGTGCCAGCAGCTTTTTCTTACAGGGCTCCTACGAGCAGTACTTC. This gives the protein CASSFFLQGSYEQYF.

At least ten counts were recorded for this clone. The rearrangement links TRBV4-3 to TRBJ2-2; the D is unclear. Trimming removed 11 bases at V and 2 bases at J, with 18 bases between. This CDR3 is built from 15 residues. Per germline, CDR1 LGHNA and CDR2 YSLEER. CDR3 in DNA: TGCGCCTCCCGTTTGTCGGTCACCAACACCGGGGAGCTGTTTTTT. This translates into CASRLSVTNTGELFF.

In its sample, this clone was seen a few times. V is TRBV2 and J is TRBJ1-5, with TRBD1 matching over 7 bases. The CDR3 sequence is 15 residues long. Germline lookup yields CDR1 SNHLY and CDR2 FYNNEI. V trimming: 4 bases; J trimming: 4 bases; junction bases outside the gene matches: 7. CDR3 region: CASSAYRGENQPQHF. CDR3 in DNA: TGTGCCAGCAGTGCATACAGGGGCGAAAATCAGCCCCAGCATTTT.

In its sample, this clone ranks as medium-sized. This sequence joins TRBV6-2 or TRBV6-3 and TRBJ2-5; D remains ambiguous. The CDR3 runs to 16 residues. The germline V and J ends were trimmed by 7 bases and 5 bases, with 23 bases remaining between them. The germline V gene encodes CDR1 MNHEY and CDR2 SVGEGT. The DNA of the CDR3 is TGTGCCAGCACCCGAAATTCCCCCCGGGCGGCCGAGACCCAGTACTTC. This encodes CASTRNSPRAAETQYF.

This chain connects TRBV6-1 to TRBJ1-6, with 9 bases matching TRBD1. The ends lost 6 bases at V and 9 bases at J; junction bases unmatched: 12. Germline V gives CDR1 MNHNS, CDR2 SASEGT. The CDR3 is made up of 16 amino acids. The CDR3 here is CASRRKGQGISSPLHF. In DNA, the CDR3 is TGTGCCAGCAGACGCAAGGGACAGGGTATCAGTTCACCCCTCCACTTT.

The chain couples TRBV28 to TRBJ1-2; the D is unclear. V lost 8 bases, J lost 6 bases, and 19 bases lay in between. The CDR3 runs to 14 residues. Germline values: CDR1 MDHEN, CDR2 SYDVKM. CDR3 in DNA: TGTGCCAGCGAAGATACGGGCAGCTTTCATGGCTACACCTTC. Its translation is CASEDTGSFHGYTF.